The 23 T cell receptor beta chains presented below share a single source sample, sequenced in a study of shared clonotypes between healthy human individuals. Naive CD8 cells were CD45RO-negative, positively selected for CCR7, excluding terminally differentiated effector memory CD45RA+ cells. The data were produced by immunoSEQ multiplex PCR, yet TCRdb's version contains in-frame clones alone and is incomplete. The table shows 760,000 or so clones, with about 97% occurring only once. The sample consisted of naive CD8+ T cells sorted from blood. These receptors were collected from a man under 40 in good health.

V usage is TRBV7-7 and J usage is TRBJ2-2, with D possibly being TRBD1 (6 bases). Germline V gene sequence: CDR1 SSHAT, CDR2 FNYEAQ (reference sequence). The V gene lost 1 base and the J gene lost 5 bases, with 11 bases spanning the gap. The CDR3 covers 15 residues. CDR3 nucleotide sequence: TGTGCCAGCAGCTTAGAGGGGGTCGAGACCGGGGAGCTGTTTTTT. Translating gives CASSLEGVETGELFF.

The V gene is TRBV29-1, the J gene TRBJ2-1; the D gene is possibly TRBD1 (5 bases). V gave up 3 bases and J gave up 8 bases, with 23 bases separating them. This CDR3 is built from 16 residues. The V gene's germline CDR1 is SQVTM and CDR2 ANQGSEA. As DNA, the CDR3 is TGCAGCGTTGAGATTTGGGGCGGTGAATCCATCGATGAGCAGTTCTTC. Translation gives CSVEIWGGESIDEQFF.

The rearrangement joins TRBV2 to TRBJ2-7; 11 positions match TRBD1. The CDR3 runs 14 residues. Losses at the gene ends were 4 bases for V and 3 bases for J; bases not matched to a gene: 2. The germline V gene has CDR1 SNHLY and CDR2 FYNNEI. CDR3: CASSGGTGGYEQYF. CDR3 coding DNA: TGTGCCAGCAGTGGAGGGACAGGGGGCTACGAGCAGTACTTC.

The chain links TRBV7-9 to TRBJ1-4; D ambiguous. Trimming shortened V by 5 bases and J by 10 bases, and 20 bases separated the two germline ends. CDR3 size: 15 residues. Germline assignment: CDR1 SEHNR and CDR2 FQNEAQ (reference sequence). CDR3 loop: CASSEATTEWGKLFF. CDR3 nucleotides: TGTGCCAGCAGCGAGGCTACGACCGAATGGGGAAAACTGTTTTTT. Combining the CDR3 with reference TRBV7-9 and TRBJ1-4 gives the whole variable domain DTGVSQNPRHKITKRGQNVTFRCDPISEHNRLYWYRQTLGQGPEFLTYFQNEAQLEKSRLLSDRFSAERPKGSFSTLEIQRTEQGDSAMYLCASSEATTEWGKLFFGSGTQLSVL.

The rearrangement joins TRBV7-8 to TRBJ1-5, with D tentatively TRBD1 (6 bases). CDR3 length: 16 amino acids. CDR1 and CDR2 (germline): SGHVS, FQNEAQ. V dropped 2 bases and J dropped 3 bases, with 14 bases sitting between them. The CDR3 DNA reads TGTGCCAGCAGCTTAAACACAGGGTTCCCCAATCAGCCCCAGCATTTT. Translating it yields CASSLNTGFPNQPQHF. The entire variable domain, with the rest obtained from reference TRBV7-8 and TRBJ1-5, is as follows: GAGVSQSPRYKVAKRGQDVALRCDPISGHVSLFWYQQALGQGPEFLTYFQNEAQLDKSGLPSDRFFAERPEGSVSTLKIQRTQQEDSAVYLCASSLNTGFPNQPQHFGDGTRLSIL.

The V call is TRBV25-1, the J call TRBJ1-4; 8 bases map to TRBD1. Losses at the gene ends were 3 bases for V and 8 bases for J; bases not matched to a gene: 2. CDR3 length: 13 amino acids. Germline values: CDR1 MGHDK, CDR2 SYGVNS. Written as DNA, the CDR3 is TGTGCCAGCAGTGACCGACAGGGGGAAAAACTGTTTTTT. Residues: CASSDRQGEKLFF.

Here the CDR3 reads CASTLSVRTDTQYF. The CDR3 DNA is TGCGCCAGCACCCTGTCGGTTCGCACAGATACGCAGTATTTT. This rearrangement joins TRBV10-2 to TRBJ2-3; D is uncertain. Trimming cost V 7 bases and J 1 base, with 12 bases left between them. CDR3 length: 14 residues. The germline V gene has CDR1 WSHSY and CDR2 SAAADI.

The rearrangement joins TRBV5-5 to TRBJ2-1; 8 bases map to TRBD2. This CDR3 region has 17 residues. V shed 4 bases, J shed 10 bases, and the junction held 19 bases outside the gene matches. Germline assignment: CDR1 SGHKS and CDR2 YYEKEE (reference sequence). The CDR3 coding sequence is TGTGCCAGCAGCCAGTTTGGTACGGGAGGGTACAATCTCGAGCAGTTCTTC. This translates into CASSQFGTGGYNLEQFF.

J is TRBJ2-5 and V is TRBV5-6; 10 positions match TRBD2. Per germline, CDR1 SGHDT and CDR2 YYEEEE. V shed 3 bases, J shed 5 bases, and the junction held 10 bases outside the gene matches. The CDR3 consists of 16 residues. In DNA form, the CDR3 reads TGTGCCAGCAGCTCCCCCCTCACAGCGGGGGGGGAGACCCAGTACTTC. Translated: CASSSPLTAGGETQYF.

V usage is TRBV14 and J usage is TRBJ1-1, with no clear D. Germline lookup yields CDR1 SGHDN and CDR2 FVKESK. This CDR3 has 13 amino acids. Trimming took 7 bases from V and 0 from J, leaving 9 bases between them. The CDR3 here is CASTLTVNTEAFF. In DNA form, the CDR3 reads TGTGCCAGCACCCTCACTGTGAACACTGAAGCTTTCTTT.

CDR3 bases: TGTGCCAACGGGAGAACAGCGAACACCGGGGAGCTGTTTTTT. This codes for CANGRTANTGELFF. This sequence joins TRBV10-3 and TRBJ2-2; tentatively, D is TRBD2 (6 bases). With 10 bases removed from V and 0 bases from J, the gap between germline ends came to 12 bases. This CDR3 contains 14 residues. The germline gives CDR1 ENHRY, CDR2 SYGVKD.

The genes are TRBV18 and TRBJ2-7; possibly TRBD1 or TRBD2 for D (5 bases each). The V end lost 2 bases, the J end lost 5 bases, and 13 bases lay between the germline ends. Looked up from germline, CDR1 is KGHSH and CDR2 is LQKENI. This CDR3 region has 14 residues. CDR3 region: CASSPWGTNHEQYF. Here the CDR3 DNA reads TGTGCCAGCTCACCATGGGGGACCAACCACGAGCAGTACTTC.

The rearrangement links TRBV4-2 to TRBJ1-1; D is perhaps TRBD1 (6 bases). The germline CDR1 and CDR2 sequences are LGHNA and YNFKEQ. The CDR3 is 18 residues long. Trimming stripped 0 bases from V and 0 bases from J, with 17 bases between. The CDR3 DNA reads TGTGCCAGCAGCCAAGAGGGGGCCGGGCAGGACATGAACACTGAAGCTTTCTTT. Translation gives CASSQEGAGQDMNTEAFF.

The chain employs TRBV7-8 and TRBJ1-2, with TRBD1 as a possible D gene (6 bases). V was trimmed by 1 base and J by 4 bases, leaving 10 bases between them. This CDR3 has 14 residues. Germline CDR1 reads SGHVS; CDR2 reads FQNEAQ. The CDR3 sequence is CASSLGGALYGYTF. The CDR3 DNA reads TGTGCCAGCAGCTTAGGGGGGGCCCTCTATGGCTACACCTTC.

V usage is TRBV6-6 and J usage is TRBJ2-7; D is perhaps TRBD2 (5 bases). From germline, CDR1 is MNHNY and CDR2 SVGAGI (reference sequence). CDR3 length: 12 residues. V lost 6 bases, J lost 0 bases, and 6 bases lay in between. CDR3 sequence: CASRSGSYEQYF. The CDR3 DNA is TGTGCCAGCAGAAGCGGCTCCTACGAGCAGTACTTC.

DNA for the CDR3: TGCGCCAGCAGCAAGACAGGGTTCGAGGAGACCCAGTACTTC. It codes for CASSKTGFEETQYF. The chain couples TRBV4-1 to TRBJ2-5; 7 bases fit TRBD1. The CDR3 is 14 residues long. Germline V lookup: CDR1 MGHRA, CDR2 YSYEKL. Trimming removed 5 bases from V and 5 bases from J; junction bases left unmatched: 8.

V gene TRBV7-8 combines with J gene TRBJ2-5; TRBD2 agrees at 16 bases. The CDR3 spans 19 residues. Germline CDR1 is SGHVS and CDR2 is FQNEAQ. The ends lost 3 bases at V and 4 bases at J; junction bases unmatched: 11. The CDR3 here is CASSFYPGLAGGSPETQYF. DNA for the CDR3: TGTGCCAGCAGCTTTTACCCGGGACTAGCGGGAGGGTCCCCAGAGACCCAGTACTTC.

This chain joins TRBV28 and TRBJ2-7; the match to TRBD2 covers 16 bases. Germline-derived CDR1 and CDR2 are MDHEN and SYDVKM. Unmatched junction bases numbered 6, after V lost 4 bases and J lost 0 bases. This CDR3 has 18 residues. The CDR3 DNA reads as TGTGCCAGCAGTTCGGGACTAGCGGGAGGGTCCAGCTCCTACGAGCAGTACTTC. Its protein product is CASSSGLAGGSSSYEQYF.

V and J are TRBV5-3 and TRBJ2-1, with 10 bases matching TRBD1. TRBV5-3 belongs to the ORF category, with a function that is uncertain. Trimming removed 2 bases from V and 6 bases from J; junction bases left unmatched: 5. The CDR3 consists of 15 residues. Here the CDR3 reads CARSFPGQGCNEQFF. In nucleotides, the CDR3 is TGTGCCAGAAGCTTTCCGGGACAGGGGTGCAATGAGCAGTTCTTC.

V and J are TRBV27 and TRBJ2-1, with 10 bases fitting TRBD2. V gave up 6 bases and J gave up 2 bases; unmatched junction bases: 4. CDR1 MNHEY and CDR2 SMNVEV come from the germline V gene (reference sequence). The CDR3 is made up of 15 amino acids. CDR3 amino acids: CASSRTSGAYNEQFF. The CDR3 DNA sequence: TGTGCCAGCAGCCGGACTAGCGGAGCCTACAATGAGCAGTTCTTC.

V gene TRBV13 combines with J gene TRBJ2-3, with D tentatively TRBD2 (6 bases). Trimming cost V 5 bases and J 2 bases, with 11 bases left between them. The CDR3 length is 14 residues. The germline CDR1 and CDR2 sequences are PRHDT and FYEKMQ (reference sequence). CDR3 bases: TGTGCCAGCAGCCTCGGGACTCTCACAGATACGCAGTATTTT. It yields the protein CASSLGTLTDTQYF.

The chain combines TRBV27 with TRBJ1-4, with unresolved D. Germline CDR1 is MNHEY and CDR2 is SMNVEV (reference sequence). V lost 3 bases and J lost 8, with 13 bases in between. CDR3 length equals 14 residues. In nucleotides, the CDR3 is TGTGCCAGCAGTTTTAATGAGGGTCGGGAAAAACTGTTTTTT. This codes for CASSFNEGREKLFF.

The rearrangement links TRBV7-2 to TRBJ2-3, with 10 bases identical to TRBD2. Trimming removed 5 bases from V and 2 bases from J; junction bases left unmatched: 7. Germline assignment: CDR1 SGHTA and CDR2 FQGNSA. There are 16 residues in the CDR3. The CDR3, as DNA: TGTGCCAGCAGCCTAACACTAGCGGGAATCACAGATACGCAGTATTTT. Protein product: CASSLTLAGITDTQYF. Filled out from reference TRBV7-2 and TRBJ2-3, the complete variable domain reads GAGVSQSPSNKVTEKGKDVELRCDPISGHTALYWYRQSLGQGLEFLIYFQGNSAPDKSGLPSDRFSAERTGGSVSTLTIQRTQQEDSAVYLCASSLTLAGITDTQYFGPGTRLTVL.